This TCR beta chain derives from a study of blood T cell repertoires in COVID-19. About the research overall: The United States, Italy and Spain supplied acute and convalescent COVID-19 samples. Sources were T cells, B-cell-depleted T cells, or PBMCs; the material itself was cDNA or gDNA.

Participants, about 18 to 100 years old, spanned some 23 US areas. This CDR3 comprises 16 residues. In the authors' methods: Reference gene primer amplification yielded estimated nucleated cell counts. The data were produced by immunoSEQ multiplex PCR, yet TCRdb's version contains in-frame clones alone and is incomplete. That table is the source of V, J and clone size, and D and trimming were worked out from the DNA. Of 300,000 to 350,000 clones detected, over 80% appear once; the ten largest clones hold about 9.8%. This clone was picked up a small number of times. Specimen: PBMCs or T cells enriched from blood (not recorded which). The J gene is TRBJ1-5, the V gene TRBV12-2; the tabulated D call, TRBD1, remains unverified against the DNA. TRBV12-2 constitutes a pseudogene. The TCR sequence derives from a woman aged 18-30 years who had recovered from COVID-19. In nucleotides, the CDR3 is TGTGCAAGTCGCTTAGACCCCAGGCCCGCACGGCAGCCCCAGCATTTT. It specifies CASRLDPRPARQPQHF.